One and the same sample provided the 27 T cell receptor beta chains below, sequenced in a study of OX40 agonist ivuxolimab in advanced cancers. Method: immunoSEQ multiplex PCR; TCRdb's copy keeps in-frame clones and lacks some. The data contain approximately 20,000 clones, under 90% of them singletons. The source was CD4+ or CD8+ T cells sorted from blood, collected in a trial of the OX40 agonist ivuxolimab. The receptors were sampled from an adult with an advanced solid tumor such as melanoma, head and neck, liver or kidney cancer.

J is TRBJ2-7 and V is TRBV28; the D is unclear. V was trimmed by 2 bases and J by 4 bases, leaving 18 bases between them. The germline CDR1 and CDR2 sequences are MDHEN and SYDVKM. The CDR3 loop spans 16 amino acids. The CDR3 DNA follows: TGTGCCAGCAGTTTACCTATGGGGTCTCCTGAGTACGAGCAGTACTTC. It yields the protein CASSLPMGSPEYEQYF. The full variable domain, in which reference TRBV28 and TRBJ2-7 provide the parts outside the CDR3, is DVKVTQSSRYLVKRTGEKVFLECVQDMDHENMFWYRQDPGLGLRLIYFSYDVKMKEKGDIPEGYSVSREKKERFSLILESASTNQTSMYLCASSLPMGSPEYEQYFGPGTRLTVT.

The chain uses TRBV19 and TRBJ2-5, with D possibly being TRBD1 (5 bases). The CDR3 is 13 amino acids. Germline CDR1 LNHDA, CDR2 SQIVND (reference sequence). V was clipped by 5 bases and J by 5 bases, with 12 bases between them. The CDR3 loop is CASSGGPGETQYF. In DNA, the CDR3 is TGTGCCAGTAGTGGTGGGCCAGGGGAGACCCAGTACTTC.

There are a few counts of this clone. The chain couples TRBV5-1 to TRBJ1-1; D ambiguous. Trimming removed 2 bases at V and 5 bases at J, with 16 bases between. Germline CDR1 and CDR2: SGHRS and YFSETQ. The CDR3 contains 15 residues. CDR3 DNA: TGCGCCAGCAGCTTAGTGAGAGAGGGCTTAACTGAAGCTTTCTTT. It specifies CASSLVREGLTEAFF.

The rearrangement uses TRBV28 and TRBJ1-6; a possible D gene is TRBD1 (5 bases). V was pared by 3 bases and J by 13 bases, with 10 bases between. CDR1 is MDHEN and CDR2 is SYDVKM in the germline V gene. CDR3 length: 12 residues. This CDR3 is CASSFQGNPLHF. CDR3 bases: TGTGCCAGCAGTTTTCAGGGCAATCCCCTCCACTTT.

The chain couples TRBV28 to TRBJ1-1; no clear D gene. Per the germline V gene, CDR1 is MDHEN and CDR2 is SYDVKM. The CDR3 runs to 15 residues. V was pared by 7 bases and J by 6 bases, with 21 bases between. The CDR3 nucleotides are TGTGCCAGCAAATTCCTCGGGGTGGTGGGCTCTGAAGCTTTCTTT. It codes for CASKFLGVVGSEAFF.

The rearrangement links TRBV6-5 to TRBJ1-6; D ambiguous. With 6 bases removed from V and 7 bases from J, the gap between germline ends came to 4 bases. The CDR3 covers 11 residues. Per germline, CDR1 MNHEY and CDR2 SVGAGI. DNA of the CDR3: TGTGCCAGCAGGTCGAATTCACCCCTCCACTTT. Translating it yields CASRSNSPLHF.

CDR3 protein: CASSLWNMRDYTF. CDR3 DNA sequence: TGTGCCAGCAGCTTGTGGAACATGCGTGACTACACCTTC. This sequence joins TRBV5-6 and TRBJ1-2; D uncertain. V dropped 1 base and J dropped 10 bases, with 14 bases sitting between them. From germline, CDR1 is SGHDT and CDR2 YYEEEE. The CDR3 covers 13 residues. The full variable domain, its missing parts supplied by reference TRBV5-6 and TRBJ1-2, is DAGVTQSPTHLIKTRGQQVTLRCSPKSGHDTVSWYQQALGQGPQFIFQYYEEEERQRGNFPDRFSGHQFPNYSSELNVNALLLGDSALYLCASSLWNMRDYTFGSGTRLTVV.

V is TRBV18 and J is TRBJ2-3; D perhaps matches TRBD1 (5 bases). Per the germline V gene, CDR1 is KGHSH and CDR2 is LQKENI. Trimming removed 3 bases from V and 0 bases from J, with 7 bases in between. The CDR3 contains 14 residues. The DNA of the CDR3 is TGTGCCAGCTCACCCGGACATAGCACAGATACGCAGTATTTT. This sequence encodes CASSPGHSTDTQYF.

CDR3 loop: CASSKPGGETQYF. Here the CDR3 DNA reads TGTGCCAGCAGTAAACCAGGGGGAGAGACCCAGTACTTC. The V gene is TRBV6-5, the J gene TRBJ2-5; 7 nucleotides agree with TRBD1. V lost 5 bases to trimming and J lost 4 bases; unmatched junction nucleotides: 4. The germline V gene encodes CDR1 MNHEY and CDR2 SVGAGI. CDR3 length: 13 residues.

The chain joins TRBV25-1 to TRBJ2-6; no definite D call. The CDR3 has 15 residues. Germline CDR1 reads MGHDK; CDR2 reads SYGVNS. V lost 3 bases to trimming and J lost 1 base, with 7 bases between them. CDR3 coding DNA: TGTGCCAGCAGTGAGGAGAGGTCTGGGGCCAACGTCCTGACTTTC. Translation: CASSEERSGANVLTF.

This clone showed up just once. This CDR3 is CASSLTGGQPQHF. The CDR3 DNA follows: TGTGCCAGCAGCTTAACAGGGGGTCAGCCCCAGCATTTT. J is TRBJ1-5 and V is TRBV5-6; 8 bases are shared with TRBD1. With 2 bases clipped from V and 6 bases from J, the junction kept 1 base outside the gene matches. This CDR3 is built from 13 residues. Germline V lookup: CDR1 SGHDT, CDR2 YYEEEE.

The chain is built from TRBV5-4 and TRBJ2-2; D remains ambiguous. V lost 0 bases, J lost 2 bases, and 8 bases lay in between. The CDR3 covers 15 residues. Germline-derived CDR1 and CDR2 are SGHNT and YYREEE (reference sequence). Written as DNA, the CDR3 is TGTGCCAGCAGCTTGGGGACGGTAAACACCGGGGAGCTGTTTTTT. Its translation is CASSLGTVNTGELFF. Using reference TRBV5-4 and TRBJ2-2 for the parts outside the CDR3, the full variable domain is ETGVTQSPTHLIKTRGQQVTLRCSSQSGHNTVSWYQQALGQGPQFIFQYYREEENGRGNFPPRFSGLQFPNYSSELNVNALELDDSALYLCASSLGTVNTGELFFGEGSRLTVL.

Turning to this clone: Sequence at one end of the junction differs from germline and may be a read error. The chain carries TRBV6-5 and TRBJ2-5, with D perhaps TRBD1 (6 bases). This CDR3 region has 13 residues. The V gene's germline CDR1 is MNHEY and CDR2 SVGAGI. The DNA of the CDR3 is TGTGCCAGCAGGCTATGGGGACAAGAGGCCCAGTACTTC. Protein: CASRLWGQEAQYF.

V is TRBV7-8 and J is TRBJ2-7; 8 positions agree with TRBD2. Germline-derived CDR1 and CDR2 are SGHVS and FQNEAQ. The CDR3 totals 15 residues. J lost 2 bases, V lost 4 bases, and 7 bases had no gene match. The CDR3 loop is CASSCRGGWAYEQYF. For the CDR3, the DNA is TGTGCCAGCAGCTGCCGGGGGGGTTGGGCCTACGAGCAGTACTTC.

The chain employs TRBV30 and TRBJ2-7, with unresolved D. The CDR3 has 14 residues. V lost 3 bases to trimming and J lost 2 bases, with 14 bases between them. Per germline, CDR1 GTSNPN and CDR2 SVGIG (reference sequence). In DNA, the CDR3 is TGTGCCTGGAGAGTGGCAGGTACCCCCTACGAGCAGTACTTC. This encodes CAWRVAGTPYEQYF.

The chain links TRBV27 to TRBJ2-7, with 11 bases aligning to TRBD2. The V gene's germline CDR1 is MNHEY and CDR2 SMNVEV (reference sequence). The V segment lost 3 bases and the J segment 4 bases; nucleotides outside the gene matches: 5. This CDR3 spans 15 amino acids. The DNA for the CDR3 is TGTGCCAGCAGTTTTGTAGCGGGAGGGCCGTACGAGCAGTACTTC. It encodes CASSFVAGGPYEQYF.

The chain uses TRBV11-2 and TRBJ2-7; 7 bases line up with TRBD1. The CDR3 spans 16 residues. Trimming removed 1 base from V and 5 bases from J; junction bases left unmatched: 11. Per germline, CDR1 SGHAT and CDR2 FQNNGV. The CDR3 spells CASSLAYRDRGDEQYF. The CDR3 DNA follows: TGTGCCAGCAGCTTAGCATACAGGGACAGAGGAGACGAGCAGTACTTC.

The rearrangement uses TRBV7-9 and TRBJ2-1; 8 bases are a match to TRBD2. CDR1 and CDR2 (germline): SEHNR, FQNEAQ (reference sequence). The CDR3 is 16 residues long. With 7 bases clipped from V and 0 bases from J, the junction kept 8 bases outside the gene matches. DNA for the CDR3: TGTGCCAGCATCGCGCCCCTAGCGGGCTCCTACAATGAGCAGTTCTTC. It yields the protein CASIAPLAGSYNEQFF.

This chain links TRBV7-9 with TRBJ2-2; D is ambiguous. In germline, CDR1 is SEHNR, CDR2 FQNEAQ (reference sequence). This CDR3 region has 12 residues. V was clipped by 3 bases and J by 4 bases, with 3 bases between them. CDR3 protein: CASSFGTGELFF. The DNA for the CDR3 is TGTGCCAGCAGCTTCGGCACCGGGGAGCTGTTTTTT.

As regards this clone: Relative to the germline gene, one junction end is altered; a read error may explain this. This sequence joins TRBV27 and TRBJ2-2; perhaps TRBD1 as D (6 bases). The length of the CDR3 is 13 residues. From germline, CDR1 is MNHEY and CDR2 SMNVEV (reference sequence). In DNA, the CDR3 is TGTGCCAGCAGTACAGGGAACGCCGGGGAGCTGTTTTTT. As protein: CASSTGNAGELFF.

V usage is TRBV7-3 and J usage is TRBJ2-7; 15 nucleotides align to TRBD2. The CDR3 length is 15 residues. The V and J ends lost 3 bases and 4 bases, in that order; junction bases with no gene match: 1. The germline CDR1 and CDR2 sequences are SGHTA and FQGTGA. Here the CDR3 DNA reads TGTGCCAGCAGCTTGGGGACTAGCGGGAGGTACGAGCAGTACTTC. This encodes CASSLGTSGRYEQYF.

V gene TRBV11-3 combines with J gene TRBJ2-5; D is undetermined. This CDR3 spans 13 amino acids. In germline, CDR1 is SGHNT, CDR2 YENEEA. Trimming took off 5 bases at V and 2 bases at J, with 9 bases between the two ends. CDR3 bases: TGTGCCAGCAGCGTAACTGAGCAAGAGACCCAGTACTTC. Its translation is CASSVTEQETQYF.

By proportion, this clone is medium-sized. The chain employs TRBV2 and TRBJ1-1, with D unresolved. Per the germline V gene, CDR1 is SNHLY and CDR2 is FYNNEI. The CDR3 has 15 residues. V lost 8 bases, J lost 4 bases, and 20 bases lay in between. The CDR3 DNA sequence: TGTGCCAGCGAGCCCCCGGGGTCTCGGGGCACTGAAGCTTTCTTT. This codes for CASEPPGSRGTEAFF.

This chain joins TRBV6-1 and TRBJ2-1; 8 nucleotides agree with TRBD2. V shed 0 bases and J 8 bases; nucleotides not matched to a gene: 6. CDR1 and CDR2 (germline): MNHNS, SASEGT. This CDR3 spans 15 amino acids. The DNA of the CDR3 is TGTGCCAGCAGTGAAGCGGCGGGAGGTGCCGATGAGCAGTTCTTC. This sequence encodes CASSEAAGGADEQFF.

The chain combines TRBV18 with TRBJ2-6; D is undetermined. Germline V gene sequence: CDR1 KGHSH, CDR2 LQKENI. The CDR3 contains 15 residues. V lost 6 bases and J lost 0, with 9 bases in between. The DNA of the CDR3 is TGTGCCAGCTCGCCTGAGGCCTCTGGGGCCAACGTCCTGACTTTC. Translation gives CASSPEASGANVLTF.

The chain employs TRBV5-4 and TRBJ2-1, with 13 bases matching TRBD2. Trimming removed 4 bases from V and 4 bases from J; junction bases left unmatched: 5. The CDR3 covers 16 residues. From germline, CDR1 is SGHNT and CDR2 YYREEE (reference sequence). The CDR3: CASSKLAGGPYNEQFF. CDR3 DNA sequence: TGTGCCAGCAGCAAACTAGCGGGGGGGCCTTACAATGAGCAGTTCTTC.

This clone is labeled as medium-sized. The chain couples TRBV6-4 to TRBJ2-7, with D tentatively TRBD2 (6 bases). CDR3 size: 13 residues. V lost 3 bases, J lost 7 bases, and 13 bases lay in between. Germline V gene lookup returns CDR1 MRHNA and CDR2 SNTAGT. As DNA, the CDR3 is TGTGCCAGCAGTGAGCGGGACCAAGGGGAGCAGTACTTC. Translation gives CASSERDQGEQYF.